These 30 T cell receptor beta chains share one sample of origin, sequenced in a study of human T cells and chemical hapten exposure. One entry per CDR3 protein results from TCRdb running MiXCR on the RACE reads. The sample includes approximately 45,000 distinct CDR3 sequences, over 3.5% of them seen just once. Time point meaning: healthy volunteer bleed at 2 weeks. RNA extraction used unfractionated whole blood as the source of total RNA. The sample comprised whole blood. The receptors were sampled from a female donor in good health. Some clones in this sample may be carry-over from other donors' samples.

Many counts were recorded for this clonotype. The V gene is TRBV5-1, the J gene TRBJ1-1; a possible D gene is TRBD1 (5 bases). The CDR3 length is 13 residues. V was trimmed by 3 bases and J by 2 bases, leaving 8 bases between them. Germline CDR1 and CDR2: SGHRS and YFSETQ. The CDR3 loop reads CASSYQGNTEAFF. The CDR3 DNA follows: TGCGCCAGCAGCTACCAGGGTAACACTGAAGCTTTCTTT. Complete variable domain (other parts from reference TRBV5-1 and TRBJ1-1): KAGVTQTPRYLIKTRGQQVTLSCSPISGHRSVSWYQQTPGQGLQFLFEYFSETQRNKGNFPGRFSGRQFSNSRSEMNVSTLELGDSALYLCASSYQGNTEAFFGQGTRLTVV.

This clonotype was observed a handful of times. The chain recombines TRBV7-9 with TRBJ2-3, with TRBD1 matching 9 bases. CDR1 and CDR2 (germline): SEHNR, FQNEAQ (reference sequence). The CDR3 consists of 17 residues. J gave up 7 bases and V 5 bases, and 16 bases lay outside the gene matches. The CDR3 reads CASSRIVQGAQRNTQYF. As DNA, the CDR3 is TGTGCCAGCAGCCGGATAGTACAGGGGGCGCAGAGAAATACGCAGTATTTT.

Within the sample, this clonotype is medium-sized. The chain carries TRBV2 and TRBJ1-1, with a weak D call TRBD1 (5 bases). The CDR3 length is 14 residues. Trimming took 4 bases from V and 4 from J, leaving 13 bases between them. Looked up from germline, CDR1 is SNHLY and CDR2 is FYNNEI. The CDR3 nucleotides are TGTGCCAGCAGTGTTGGGGGTCGGGGCACTGAAGCTTTCTTT. Encoded protein: CASSVGGRGTEAFF.

This clonotype appeared many times. V gene TRBV2 combines with J gene TRBJ1-1; D not resolved. The germline V gene encodes CDR1 SNHLY and CDR2 FYNNEI. Between the trimmed V and J ends, which lost 3 bases and 10 bases, there was a span of 6 bases. The CDR3 has 10 amino acids. CDR3 amino acids: CASSDIGAFF. In DNA form, the CDR3 reads TGTGCCAGCAGTGACATAGGAGCTTTCTTT. Using reference TRBV2 and TRBJ1-1 for the parts outside the CDR3, the full variable domain is EPEVTQTPSHQVTQMGQEVILRCVPISNHLYFYWYRQILGQKVEFLVSFYNNEISEKSEIFDDQFSVERPDGSNFTLKIRSTKLEDSAMYFCASSDIGAFFGQGTRLTVV.

This clonotype has a count of ten or more. The chain recombines TRBV10-3 with TRBJ2-6; 9 bases are a match to TRBD1. The CDR3 sequence is 17 residues long. J lost 0 bases, V lost 6 bases, and 6 bases had no gene match. Per the germline V gene, CDR1 is ENHRY and CDR2 is SYGVKD. The CDR3 spells CAISAGTGNSGANVLTF. CDR3 nucleotides: TGTGCCATCAGCGCCGGGACAGGGAACTCTGGGGCCAACGTCCTGACTTTC.

This clonotype was found many times. DNA for the CDR3: TGTGCCAGCAGCGTAGCGTCTTCTGGGGCCAACGTCCTGACTTTC. This encodes CASSVASSGANVLTF. The V and J genes are TRBV9 and TRBJ2-6; D remains unclear. V dropped 0 bases and J dropped 1 base, with 5 bases sitting between them. Germline CDR1 reads SGDLS; CDR2 reads YYNGEE. CDR3 length: 15 residues.

This clonotype was detected many times. This rearrangement joins TRBV7-8 to TRBJ2-1; 13 bases are shared with TRBD2. Germline V gives CDR1 SGHVS, CDR2 FQNEAQ. CDR3 size: 16 residues. Unmatched junction bases numbered 7, after V lost 3 bases and J lost 8 bases. CDR3 protein: CASSFHTSGGAYEQFF. The DNA of the CDR3 is TGTGCCAGCAGCTTCCATACTAGCGGGGGGGCCTATGAGCAGTTCTTC.

This clonotype was counted at least ten times. This chain uses TRBV9 with TRBJ1-1; D possibly corresponds to TRBD1 (6 bases). The CDR3 is 13 residues long. Deletions cut 3 bases from V and 1 base from J, with 7 bases between. Germline V lookup: CDR1 SGDLS, CDR2 YYNGEE. CDR3 sequence (DNA): TGTGCCAGCAGCGCGGGACAGAACACTGAAGCTTTCTTT. It translates to CASSAGQNTEAFF.

This clonotype was counted many times. This chain uses TRBV12-3 or TRBV12-4 with TRBJ1-5; D unresolved. V lost 1 base, J lost 7 bases, and 5 bases lay in between. The CDR3 length is 12 residues. CDR3 region: CASSLVWQPQHF. The CDR3 DNA sequence: TGTGCCAGCAGTTTAGTCTGGCAGCCCCAGCATTTT.

This clonotype was counted many times. The chain has TRBV9 and TRBJ1-1; 10 bases agree with TRBD1. The CDR3 length is 17 residues. Germline V gene lookup returns CDR1 SGDLS and CDR2 YYNGEE. Trimming at V came to 3 bases and at J to 5 bases, leaving 13 bases not matched to a gene. The chain's CDR3 is CASSAYPGQGMGTEAFF. In DNA, the CDR3 is TGTGCCAGCAGCGCTTACCCGGGACAGGGGATGGGGACTGAAGCTTTCTTT.

This clonotype was observed at least ten times. This chain uses TRBV10-3 with TRBJ2-3; weak D call: TRBD1 (7 bases). With 11 bases removed from V and 1 base from J, the gap between germline ends came to 19 bases. Germline lookup yields CDR1 ENHRY and CDR2 SYGVKD. This CDR3 region has 15 residues. The CDR3 loop is CASGGGILRTDTQYF. The CDR3 DNA sequence: TGTGCCTCAGGGGGAGGAATCCTGCGCACAGATACGCAGTATTTT.

This clonotype appeared many times. This chain connects TRBV9 to TRBJ1-1; TRBD1 is a possible D gene (6 bases). The germline CDR1 and CDR2 sequences are SGDLS and YYNGEE. The CDR3 is 14 amino acids. V lost 5 bases and J lost 4, with 15 bases in between. The CDR3 DNA reads TGTGCCAGCAGTGCACAGGGAAAGGGCACTGAAGCTTTCTTT. Amino acids: CASSAQGKGTEAFF.

This clonotype has at least ten counts. The gene calls are TRBV12-3 or TRBV12-4 and TRBJ2-5; D is unresolved. The CDR3 extends over 15 amino acids. V gave up 6 bases and J gave up 7 bases, with 21 bases separating them. The DNA of the CDR3 is TGTGCCAGCAGCTTAATTAACGCACCGGGCGGGACCCAGTACTTC. Its translation: CASSLINAPGGTQYF.

This clonotype has ten or more counts. The V call is TRBV20-1, the J call TRBJ2-7, with 7 bases identical to TRBD1. This CDR3 is 16 amino acids long. The V gene end was trimmed by 1 base and the J gene end by 5 bases; junction bases not matched to a gene: 14. Per the germline V gene, CDR1 is DFQATT and CDR2 is SNEGSKA (reference sequence). CDR3 sequence reads: CSARAPTPNRGHEQYF. DNA of the CDR3: TGCAGTGCTAGAGCCCCGACTCCAAACAGGGGCCACGAGCAGTACTTC.

In this sample, this clonotype turned up many times. The chain has TRBV27 and TRBJ2-7; D is perhaps TRBD1 or TRBD2 (5 bases each). The CDR3 is 13 amino acids. The germline CDR1 and CDR2 sequences are MNHEY and SMNVEV (reference sequence). V lost 8 bases and J lost 2, with 13 bases in between. This CDR3 is CASGPGRTYEQYF. The CDR3 bases are TGTGCCAGCGGTCCGGGACGGACCTACGAGCAGTACTTC.

Many counts were recorded for this clonotype. The chain employs TRBV7-3 and TRBJ2-3; D is unclear. In germline, CDR1 is SGHTA, CDR2 FQGTGA. There are 17 residues in the CDR3. Trimming removed 4 bases at V and 1 base at J, with 18 bases between. This CDR3 reads CASSSGQDEWGTDTQYF. CDR3 nucleotide sequence: TGTGCCAGCAGCTCGGGTCAAGACGAGTGGGGCACAGATACGCAGTATTTT.

This clonotype came up many times. The V call is TRBV6-5, the J call TRBJ2-5, with 8 bases identical to TRBD2. V lost 6 bases and J lost 5; bases outside the gene matches: 5. Germline assignment: CDR1 MNHEY and CDR2 SVGAGI. The CDR3 covers 13 residues. Here the CDR3 DNA reads TGTGCCAGCAGAAGCGGGGGCGGGGAGACCCAGTACTTC. It encodes CASRSGGGETQYF.

The sample holds a few counts of this clonotype. An end of the junction differs from the germline gene, which may be a read error. The chain combines TRBV7-2 with TRBJ1-2; 9 nucleotides agree with TRBD1. CDR3 size: 13 residues. The germline V gene encodes CDR1 SGHTA and CDR2 FQGNSA. Here the CDR3 DNA reads TGTGCCAGCAGCAAGGGACAGGGCTATGGCGACACCTTC. The encoded protein is CASSKGQGYGDTF.

This clonotype has ten or more counts. V gene TRBV10-3 combines with J gene TRBJ2-7; D is perhaps TRBD1 or TRBD2 (5 bases each). V was pared by 2 bases and J by 1 base, with 6 bases between. This CDR3 spans 13 amino acids. Germline V CDR1 and CDR2: ENHRY, SYGVKD. CDR3 loop: CAISEGTSYEQYF. CDR3 in DNA: TGTGCCATCAGTGAGGGGACGTCCTACGAGCAGTACTTC.

This clonotype was counted only a few times. The DNA for the CDR3 is TGCGCCAGCAGCTTGGATCATCCGAATTCACCCCTCCACTTT. Translation gives CASSLDHPNSPLHF. V and J are TRBV5-1 and TRBJ1-6; D is ambiguous. This CDR3 comprises 14 residues. Germline V gene sequence: CDR1 SGHRS, CDR2 YFSETQ. V lost 0 bases to trimming and J lost 7 bases, with 8 bases between them. Full variable domain (rest looked up from reference TRBV5-1 and TRBJ1-6): KAGVTQTPRYLIKTRGQQVTLSCSPISGHRSVSWYQQTPGQGLQFLFEYFSETQRNKGNFPGRFSGRQFSNSRSEMNVSTLELGDSALYLCASSLDHPNSPLHFGNGTRLTVT.

This clonotype was counted many times. This sequence joins TRBV2 and TRBJ1-5; 7 bases fit TRBD1. Germline V gene lookup returns CDR1 SNHLY and CDR2 FYNNEI. The CDR3 spans 14 residues. Losses at the gene ends were 6 bases for V and 4 bases for J; bases not matched to a gene: 6. The CDR3 DNA reads TGTGCCAGCAGGCCGACAGGGAGAAATCAGCCCCAGCATTTT. It specifies CASRPTGRNQPQHF.

This clonotype was seen at least ten times. The chain joins TRBV12-5 to TRBJ2-5, with TRBD2 matching over 9 bases. Germline values: CDR1 LGHNT, CDR2 FRNRAP. The trim removed 1 base at V and 2 bases at J, leaving 11 bases unmatched. CDR3 length: 18 residues. Here the CDR3 reads CASGLGLAERLSQETQYF. CDR3 sequence (DNA): TGTGCTAGTGGTTTGGGACTAGCGGAGCGACTGAGTCAAGAGACCCAGTACTTC.

The chain recombines TRBV2 with TRBJ1-3; D call uncertain. CDR1 and CDR2 from the germline V gene are SNHLY and FYNNEI. The V end was cut by 0 bases, the J end by 2 bases, with 14 bases between. There are 17 residues in the CDR3. The CDR3 DNA follows: TGTGCCAGCAGTGAAGCACCCCTCCTGATCGCTGGAAACACCATATATTTT. Translated: CASSEAPLLIAGNTIYF.

The sample holds a few counts of this clonotype. V and J are TRBV7-2 and TRBJ2-4; no reliable D call. The CDR3 loop spans 16 amino acids. CDR1 SGHTA and CDR2 FQGNSA come from the germline V gene. Trimming took off 5 bases at V and 2 bases at J, with 16 bases between the two ends. CDR3 amino acids: CASSPYSERSKNIQYF. The CDR3 nucleotides read TGTGCCAGCAGCCCATACTCAGAGCGTTCCAAAAACATTCAGTACTTC.

This clonotype was detected many times. This chain links TRBV5-1 with TRBJ1-1; D not resolved. V was trimmed by 0 bases and J by 0 bases, leaving 12 bases between them. The CDR3 has 16 amino acids. Germline CDR1 and CDR2: SGHRS and YFSETQ. The CDR3 DNA reads as TGCGCCAGCAGCTTGGCCAAGGCCAGTCTGAACACTGAAGCTTTCTTT. Translation: CASSLAKASLNTEAFF.

This clonotype was recorded many times. This chain links TRBV2 with TRBJ2-1; a possible D gene is TRBD2 (7 bases). The V gene's germline CDR1 is SNHLY and CDR2 FYNNEI. This CDR3 spans 19 amino acids. V was trimmed by 6 bases and J by 0 bases, leaving 24 bases between them. The CDR3 DNA sequence: TGTGCCAGCAGGGATCCCCCGGGGGGCAGGACGAGCTCCTACAATGAGCAGTTCTTC. Translated: CASRDPPGGRTSSYNEQFF.

This rearrangement joins TRBV10-3 to TRBJ1-2, with D perhaps matching TRBD1 (6 bases). V was trimmed by 0 bases and J by 2 bases, leaving 7 bases between them. Germline CDR1 and CDR2: ENHRY and SYGVKD. The CDR3 sequence is 14 residues long. CDR3 nucleotide sequence: TGTGCCATCAGTGAGTCGGGGGCCAACTATGGCTACACCTTC. This gives the protein CAISESGANYGYTF.

This clonotype was detected many times. The V call is TRBV7-9, the J call TRBJ2-7, with 7 bases matching TRBD1. This CDR3 has 13 residues. Per germline, CDR1 SEHNR and CDR2 FQNEAQ (reference sequence). Trimming removed 7 bases from V and 4 bases from J; junction bases left unmatched: 7. As DNA, the CDR3 is TGTGCCAGCACCCAATCGGACAGGTACGAGCAGTACTTC. Amino acids: CASTQSDRYEQYF.

This clonotype showed up many times. The chain couples TRBV5-4 to TRBJ2-3; 8 bases line up with TRBD2. From germline, CDR1 is SGHNT and CDR2 YYREEE (reference sequence). The CDR3 is made up of 15 amino acids. V was pared by 9 bases and J by 6 bases, with 15 bases of the junction left unmatched. The CDR3 bases are TGTGCCACGGAAACGGGCGGGGGGAGGAAGGATACGCAGTATTTT. It yields the protein CATETGGGRKDTQYF.

This clonotype was picked up a small number of times. The chain links TRBV7-9 to TRBJ2-2; weak D call: TRBD2 (6 bases). This CDR3 region has 19 residues. V was trimmed by 4 bases and J by 2 bases, leaving 23 bases between them. In germline, CDR1 is SEHNR, CDR2 FQNEAQ (reference sequence). In nucleotides, the CDR3 is TGTGCCAGCAGCTCGCCCCGTCTGGCTAGCGTACAAAACACCGGGGAGCTGTTTTTT. Amino acids: CASSSPRLASVQNTGELFF. The full variable domain, rest sourced from reference TRBV7-9 and TRBJ2-2, is DTGVSQNPRHKITKRGQNVTFRCDPISEHNRLYWYRQTLGQGPEFLTYFQNEAQLEKSRLLSDRFSAERPKGSFSTLEIQRTEQGDSAMYLCASSSPRLASVQNTGELFFGEGSRLTVL.